This TCR beta chain was identified during a study of radiation and T cells in renal cell carcinoma. Study-level points and caveats: Without pretreatment biopsies, baseline tumor clonotype presence was undetermined. From baseline, blood top tumor clonotypes peaked at 2 weeks post-radiation.

Germline V CDR1 and CDR2: SEHNR, FQNEAQ (reference sequence). V lost 5 bases, J lost 3 bases, and 5 bases lay in between. This CDR3 has 11 amino acids. Concerning this clone: Its matching antigen is unknown.

TCRdb's table, derived via immunoSEQ multiplex PCR, lists solely in-frame clones and lacks some. The data contain 100,000 to 150,000 clones, roughly four fifths of them seen just once; the ten biggest clones take up around 3%. Time point given: baseline pretreatment blood. The treatment denotes: 15 Gy SBRT to primary tumor, nephrectomy 4 weeks later. Blood was sampled at baseline, 2 weeks and 4 weeks after SBRT. This renal cell carcinoma was of the clear cell type. The rearrangement links TRBV7-9 to TRBJ2-7, with D uncertain. Sequenced here: blood, sampled from a patient whose treatment included radiotherapy and nephrectomy. The clonotype was recovered from an older woman with renal cell carcinoma. The CDR3 sequence: CASSPNYEQYF. Here the CDR3 DNA reads TGTGCCAGCAGCCCCAACTACGAGCAGTACTTC.